One T cell receptor (beta chain) is described in this entry. Its cognate antigen is unknown. These data belong to a study of T cell responses to AZD1222 COVID-19 vaccine. Overall study findings and caveats: Clonal diversity was possibly underestimated, and the donors were mostly white British, with more females. Two doses of AZD1222 preceded a rise in Spike-specific TCR breadth and depth.

Profiling relied on immunoSEQ multiplex PCR, and the TCRdb table lists in-frame clones only, not all of them. This sample has tens of thousands of clones, with 80% to 90% found just once. The germline V gene encodes CDR1 LNHDA and CDR2 SQIVND (reference sequence). This CDR3 is built from 15 residues. With V trimmed by 6 bases and J by 3 bases, 8 bases remained unmatched. Investigators merged groups given second doses at roughly 4 or roughly 12 weeks. Sequencing used peripheral blood, obtained 28 days after the second AZD1222 dose. This rearrangement joins TRBV19 to TRBJ1-1; TRBD1 matches at 9 bases. The receptor comes from an adult who received the AZD1222 COVID-19 vaccine. CDR3 nucleotides: TGTGCCAGTAGCCTGGACAGGGGATCGGACACTGAAGCTTTCTTT. This gives the protein CASSLDRGSDTEAFF. The variable domain in full, completed from reference TRBV19 and TRBJ1-1, reads DGGITQSPKYLFRKEGQNVTLSCEQNLNHDAMYWYRQDPGQGLRLIYYSQIVNDFQKGDIAEGYSVSREKKESFPLTVTSAQKNPTAFYLCASSLDRGSDTEAFFGQGTRLTVV.